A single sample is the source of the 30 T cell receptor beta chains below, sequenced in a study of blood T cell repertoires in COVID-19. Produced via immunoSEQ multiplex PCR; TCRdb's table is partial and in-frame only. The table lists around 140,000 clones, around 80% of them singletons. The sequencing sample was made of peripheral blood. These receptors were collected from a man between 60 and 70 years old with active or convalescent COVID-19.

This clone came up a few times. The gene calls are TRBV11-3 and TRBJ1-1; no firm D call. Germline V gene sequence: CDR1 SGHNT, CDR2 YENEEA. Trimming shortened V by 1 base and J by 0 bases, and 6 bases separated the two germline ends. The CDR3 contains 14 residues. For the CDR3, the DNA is TGTGCCAGCAGCTTAGGGGCTCTGAACACTGAAGCTTTCTTT. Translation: CASSLGALNTEAFF.

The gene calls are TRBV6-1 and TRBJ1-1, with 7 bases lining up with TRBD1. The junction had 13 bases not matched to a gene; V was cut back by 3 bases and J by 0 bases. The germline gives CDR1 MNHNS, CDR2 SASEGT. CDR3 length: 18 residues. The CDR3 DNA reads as TGTGCCAGCAGTGAGAAAGCCCCGGGACAGATATTGAACACTGAAGCTTTCTTT. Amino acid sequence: CASSEKAPGQILNTEAFF.

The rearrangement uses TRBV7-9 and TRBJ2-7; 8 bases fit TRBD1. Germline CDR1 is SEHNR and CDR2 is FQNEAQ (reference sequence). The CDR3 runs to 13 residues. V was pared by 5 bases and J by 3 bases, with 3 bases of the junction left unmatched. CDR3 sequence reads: CASSRQGIYEQYF. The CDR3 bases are TGTGCCAGCAGCCGACAGGGGATCTACGAGCAGTACTTC.

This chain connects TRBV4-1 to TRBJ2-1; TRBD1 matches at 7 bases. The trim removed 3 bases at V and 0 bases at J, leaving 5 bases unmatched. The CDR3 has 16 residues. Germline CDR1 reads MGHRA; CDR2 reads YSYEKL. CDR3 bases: TGCGCCAGCAGCCACGGGACAGTCAGCTCCTACAATGAGCAGTTCTTC. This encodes CASSHGTVSSYNEQFF.

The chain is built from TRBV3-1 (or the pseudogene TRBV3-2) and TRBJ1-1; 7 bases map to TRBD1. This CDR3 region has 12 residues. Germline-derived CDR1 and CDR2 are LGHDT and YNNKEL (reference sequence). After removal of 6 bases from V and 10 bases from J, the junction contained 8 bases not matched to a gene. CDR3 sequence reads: CASRDHRQGAFF. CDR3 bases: TGTGCCAGCAGGGACCATCGACAGGGAGCTTTCTTT.

The CDR3, as DNA: TGTGCCAGCAGCATCCAAGCGGGAGGAGCCTACAATGAGCAGTTCTTC. Protein product: CASSIQAGGAYNEQFF. The chain uses TRBV7-2 and TRBJ2-1, with 9 bases aligning to TRBD2. CDR3 length: 16 residues. V trimming: 5 bases; J trimming: 2 bases; junction bases outside the gene matches: 7. Germline CDR1 and CDR2: SGHTA and FQGNSA.

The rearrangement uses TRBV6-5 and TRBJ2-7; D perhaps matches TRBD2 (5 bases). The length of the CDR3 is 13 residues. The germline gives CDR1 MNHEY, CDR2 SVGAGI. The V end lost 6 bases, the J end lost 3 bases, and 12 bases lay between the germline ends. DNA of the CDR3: TGTGCCAGCAGAAGGACTGCCAGCTACGAGCAGTACTTC. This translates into CASRRTASYEQYF.

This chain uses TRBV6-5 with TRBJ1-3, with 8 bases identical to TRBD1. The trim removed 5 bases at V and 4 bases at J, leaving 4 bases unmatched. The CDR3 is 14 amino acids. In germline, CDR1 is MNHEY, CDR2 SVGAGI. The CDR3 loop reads CASSRQGYGNTIYF. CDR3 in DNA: TGTGCCAGCAGTAGACAGGGGTACGGAAACACCATATATTTT.

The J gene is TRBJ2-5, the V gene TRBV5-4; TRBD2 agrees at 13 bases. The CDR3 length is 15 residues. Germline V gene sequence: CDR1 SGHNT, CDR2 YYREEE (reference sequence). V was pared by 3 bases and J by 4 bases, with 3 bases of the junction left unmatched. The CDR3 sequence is CASSSTSGRVETQYF. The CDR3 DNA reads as TGTGCCAGCAGCTCCACTAGCGGGAGGGTAGAGACCCAGTACTTC.

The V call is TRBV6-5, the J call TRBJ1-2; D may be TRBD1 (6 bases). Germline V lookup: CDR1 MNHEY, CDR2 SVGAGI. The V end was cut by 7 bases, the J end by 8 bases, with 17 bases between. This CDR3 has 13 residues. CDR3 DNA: TGTGCCAGCATCCGCACAGGGACTAGCGGCTACACCTTC. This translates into CASIRTGTSGYTF.

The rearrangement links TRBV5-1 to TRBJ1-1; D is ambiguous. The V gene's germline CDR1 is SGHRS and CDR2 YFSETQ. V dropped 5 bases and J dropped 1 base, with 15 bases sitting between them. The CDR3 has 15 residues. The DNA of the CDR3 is TGCGCCAGCAGAAGAGGCCGAGGTGAGAACACTGAAGCTTTCTTT. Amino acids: CASRRGRGENTEAFF.

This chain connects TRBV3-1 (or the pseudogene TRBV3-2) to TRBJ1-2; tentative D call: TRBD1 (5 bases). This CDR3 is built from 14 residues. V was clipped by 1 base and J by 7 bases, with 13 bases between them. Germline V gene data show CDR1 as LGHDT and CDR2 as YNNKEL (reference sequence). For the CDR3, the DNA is TGTGCCAGCAGCCAAGGCTCACGCGGGGGTGGCTACACCTTC. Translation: CASSQGSRGGGYTF.

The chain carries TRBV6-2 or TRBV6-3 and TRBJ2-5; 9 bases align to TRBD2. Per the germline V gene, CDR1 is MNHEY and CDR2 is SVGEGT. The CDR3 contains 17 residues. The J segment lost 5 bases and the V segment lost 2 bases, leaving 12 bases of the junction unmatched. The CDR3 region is CASSYGVSGRRGETQYF. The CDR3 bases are TGTGCCAGCAGTTACGGCGTTAGCGGGAGAAGGGGGGAGACCCAGTACTTC.

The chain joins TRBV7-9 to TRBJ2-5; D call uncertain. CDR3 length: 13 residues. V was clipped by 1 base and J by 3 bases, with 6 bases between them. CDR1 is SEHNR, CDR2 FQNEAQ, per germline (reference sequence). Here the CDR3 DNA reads TGTGCCAGCAGCTTAGGCAGCGAAGAGACCCAGTACTTC. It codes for CASSLGSEETQYF.

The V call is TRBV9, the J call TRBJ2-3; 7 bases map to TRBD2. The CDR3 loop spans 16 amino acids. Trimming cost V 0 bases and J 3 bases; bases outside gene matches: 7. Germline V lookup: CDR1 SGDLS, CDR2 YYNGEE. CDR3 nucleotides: TGTGCCAGCAGCGTAGTGAAAGGGCGGGGGACAGATACGCAGTATTTT. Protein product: CASSVVKGRGTDTQYF.

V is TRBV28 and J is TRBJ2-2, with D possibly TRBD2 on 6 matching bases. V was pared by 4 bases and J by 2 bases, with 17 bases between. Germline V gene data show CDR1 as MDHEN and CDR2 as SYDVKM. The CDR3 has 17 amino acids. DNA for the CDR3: TGTGCCAGCAGTTACCCCCTGTGGGGGGAAAACACCGGGGAGCTGTTTTTT. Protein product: CASSYPLWGENTGELFF.

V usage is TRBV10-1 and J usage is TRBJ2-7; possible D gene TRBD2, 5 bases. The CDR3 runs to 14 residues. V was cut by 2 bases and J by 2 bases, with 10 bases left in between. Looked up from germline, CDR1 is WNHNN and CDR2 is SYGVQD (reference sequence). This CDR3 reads CASSEKLDTYEQYF. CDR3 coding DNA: TGCGCCAGCAGTGAGAAACTAGATACCTACGAGCAGTACTTC.

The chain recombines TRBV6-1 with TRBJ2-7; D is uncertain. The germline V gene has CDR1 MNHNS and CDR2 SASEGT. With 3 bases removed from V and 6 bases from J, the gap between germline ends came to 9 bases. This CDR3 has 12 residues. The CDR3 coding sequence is TGTGCCAGCAGTGAGACTCCCCGCGAGCAGTACGTC. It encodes CASSETPREQYV.

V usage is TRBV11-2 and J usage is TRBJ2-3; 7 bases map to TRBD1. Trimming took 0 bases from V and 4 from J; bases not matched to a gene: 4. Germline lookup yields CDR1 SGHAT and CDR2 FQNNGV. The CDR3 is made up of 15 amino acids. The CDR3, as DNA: TGTGCCAGCAGCTTAGATCCGACAGGGCCAGATACGCAGTATTTT. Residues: CASSLDPTGPDTQYF.

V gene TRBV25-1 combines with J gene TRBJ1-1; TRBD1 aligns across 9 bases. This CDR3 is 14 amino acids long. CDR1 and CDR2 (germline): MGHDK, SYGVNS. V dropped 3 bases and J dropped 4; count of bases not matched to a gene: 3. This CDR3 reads CASSDGTGPTEAFF. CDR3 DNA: TGTGCCAGCAGTGACGGGACAGGGCCCACTGAAGCTTTCTTT. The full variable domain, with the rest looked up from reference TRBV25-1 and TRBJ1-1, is EADIYQTPRYLVIGTGKKITLECSQTMGHDKMYWYQQDPGMELHLIHYSYGVNSTEKGDLSSESTVSRIRTEHFPLTLESARPSHTSQYLCASSDGTGPTEAFFGQGTRLTVV.

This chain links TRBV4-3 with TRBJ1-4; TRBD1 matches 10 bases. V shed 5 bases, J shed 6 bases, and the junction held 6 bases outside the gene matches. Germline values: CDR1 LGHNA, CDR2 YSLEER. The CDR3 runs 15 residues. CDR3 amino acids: CASSRRQGADEKLFF. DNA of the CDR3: TGCGCCAGCAGCAGACGACAGGGGGCGGATGAAAAACTGTTTTTT.

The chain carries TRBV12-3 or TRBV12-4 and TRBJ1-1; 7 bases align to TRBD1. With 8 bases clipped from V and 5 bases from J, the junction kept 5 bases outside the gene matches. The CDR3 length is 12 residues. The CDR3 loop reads CASGAGGTEAFF. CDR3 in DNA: TGTGCCAGCGGGGCAGGGGGGACTGAAGCTTTCTTT.

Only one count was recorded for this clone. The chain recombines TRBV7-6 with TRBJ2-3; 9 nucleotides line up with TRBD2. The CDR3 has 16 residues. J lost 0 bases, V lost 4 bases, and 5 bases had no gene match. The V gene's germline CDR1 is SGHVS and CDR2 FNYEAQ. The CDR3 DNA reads TGTGCCAGCAGCTATCGACTAGCGGCTAGCACAGATACGCAGTATTTT. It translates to CASSYRLAASTDTQYF.

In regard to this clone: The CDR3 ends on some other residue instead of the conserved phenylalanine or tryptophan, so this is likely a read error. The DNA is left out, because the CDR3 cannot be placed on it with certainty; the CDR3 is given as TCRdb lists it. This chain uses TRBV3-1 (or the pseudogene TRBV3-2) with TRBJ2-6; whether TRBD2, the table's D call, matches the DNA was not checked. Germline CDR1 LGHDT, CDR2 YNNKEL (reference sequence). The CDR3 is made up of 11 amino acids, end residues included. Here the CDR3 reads CASSQDGVKGI.

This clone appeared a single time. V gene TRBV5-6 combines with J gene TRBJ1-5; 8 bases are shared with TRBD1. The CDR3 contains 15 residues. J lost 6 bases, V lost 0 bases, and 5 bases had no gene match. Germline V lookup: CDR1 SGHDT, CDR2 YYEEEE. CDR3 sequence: CASSLGQGAAQPQHF. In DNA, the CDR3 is TGTGCCAGCAGCTTGGGGCAGGGGGCGGCTCAGCCCCAGCATTTT.

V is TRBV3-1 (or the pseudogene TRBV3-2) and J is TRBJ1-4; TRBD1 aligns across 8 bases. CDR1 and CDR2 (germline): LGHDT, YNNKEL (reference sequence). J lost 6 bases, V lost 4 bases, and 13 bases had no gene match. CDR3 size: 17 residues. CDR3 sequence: CASSPQRWDRRDEKLFF. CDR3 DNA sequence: TGTGCCAGCAGCCCCCAAAGGTGGGACAGGCGGGATGAAAAACTGTTTTTT.

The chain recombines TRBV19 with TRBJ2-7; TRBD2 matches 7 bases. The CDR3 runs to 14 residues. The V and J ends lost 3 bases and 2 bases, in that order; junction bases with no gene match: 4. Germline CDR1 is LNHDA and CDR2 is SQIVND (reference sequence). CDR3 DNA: TGTGCCAGTAGTATGGGGGGGATACCCTACGAGCAGTACGTC. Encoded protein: CASSMGGIPYEQYV.

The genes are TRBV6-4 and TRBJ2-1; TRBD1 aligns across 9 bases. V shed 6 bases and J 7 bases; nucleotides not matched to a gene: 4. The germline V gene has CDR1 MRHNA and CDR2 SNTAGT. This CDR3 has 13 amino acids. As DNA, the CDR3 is TGTGCCAGCAGCCCCGACAGGGGGAATGAGCAGTTCTTC. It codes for CASSPDRGNEQFF.

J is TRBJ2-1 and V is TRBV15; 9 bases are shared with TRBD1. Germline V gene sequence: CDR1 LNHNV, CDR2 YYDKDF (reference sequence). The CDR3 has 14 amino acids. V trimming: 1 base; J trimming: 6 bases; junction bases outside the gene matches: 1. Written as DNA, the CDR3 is TGTGCCACCAGCAGAGTACAGGGGGCCAATGAGCAGTTCTTC. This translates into CATSRVQGANEQFF.

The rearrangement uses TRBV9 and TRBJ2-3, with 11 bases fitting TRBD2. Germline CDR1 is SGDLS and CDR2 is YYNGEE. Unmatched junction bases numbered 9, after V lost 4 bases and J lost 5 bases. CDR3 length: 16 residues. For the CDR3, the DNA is TGTGCCAGCAGCCCACGGACTAGCGGGTTGGGAGATACGCAGTATTTT. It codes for CASSPRTSGLGDTQYF.